This T cell receptor (beta chain) was found in a study of blood T cell repertoires in COVID-19 (dated by TCRdb to 2019 to 2021). Regarding the research as a whole: The collaborator samples originated in the United States, Italy and Spain and spanned the acute and convalescent phases of COVID-19. The prospective study material was composed of cDNA or gDNA derived from T cells, B-cell-depleted T cells, or PBMCs. Deeply sampled blood TCRbeta repertoires from subjects exposed to, actively infected with, or recovered from COVID-19 were included in the dataset. The repertoires were made available in a free public database intended to serve as a resource for research on the immune response to SARS-CoV-2. Samples were obtained from the ongoing ImmuneRACE study (first 160 participants) and from roughly 1,300 subjects provided by 6 global collaborators. Nearly every sample came with metadata listing a de-identified subject ID, COVID-19 status, age in years and sex. Where available, HLA class I and class II types were taken from metadata supplied by the sample provider and were not determined by assay-based typing. General study outcomes and caveats: Clinical and demographic metadata were provided uncurated, with the amount varying by source and participant.

With respect to this clone: Its antigen is not yet known. No clone much larger than this one lies a single base away; base qualities are absent.

The CDR3 covers 16 residues, taking in both the cysteine and the phenylalanine. Here the CDR3 DNA is all that survives: 48 bases in frame from base 1. CDR1 and CDR2 are read off the germline V gene as MDHEN and SYDVKM. V lost 6 bases and J lost 1 base, and the count of bases not matched to a germline gene is 11. TCRbeta CDR3 regions were amplified from genomic DNA using the immunoSEQ Assay, a bias-controlled multiplex PCR. Per the original workflow: The number of nucleated cells in each sample was estimated by amplification of reference gene primers within the assay. To quantify the absolute abundance of each unique TCRbeta CDR3 rearrangement, sequence reads were collapsed and filtered. Productive Simpson clonality was computed per sample as the square root of Simpson's diversity index over productive rearrangements. The table was pulled from immuneACCESS by TCRdb, which kept in-frame rearrangements only. Such tables lose some clones; where checked, under half of the loss comes from unresolved V genes, and the rest has no known cause. Clone size and the V and J calls come from that table; the DNA yielded D and trimming. The sample data list under 400,000 clones, and 88% of these were observed just once. The ten largest clones capture just over 1% of the sample.

Participants in the prospective study were enrolled through a virtual design, were aged roughly 18 to 100 years, and lived in about 25 United States geographic areas. Cohort assignment in the prospective study relied on participant-reported clinical history from a screening survey and a study questionnaire. Exposed participants were defined as having been in contact with someone with a PCR-confirmed or clinician-diagnosed COVID-19 case within 2 weeks of study entry. In the prospective study, mobile phlebotomists collected whole blood, serum and a nasopharyngeal or oropharyngeal swab from each participant. Additional blood draws and questionnaires over a 2-month period could optionally be provided by prospective study participants. Before DNA extraction, blood samples from the prospective study were shipped at room temperature or frozen.

The chain employs TRBV28 and TRBJ1-1, with 7 bases in between that match TRBD1. The sequencing input was PBMCs or T cells enriched from blood (not recorded which). The sequence came from a woman in her thirties who had been exposed to COVID-19. The DNA is as follows: TGTGCCAGCAGGCCTTACCCCGGGACAGAGAACACTGAAGCTTTCTTT. It translates to CASRPYPGTENTEAFF.